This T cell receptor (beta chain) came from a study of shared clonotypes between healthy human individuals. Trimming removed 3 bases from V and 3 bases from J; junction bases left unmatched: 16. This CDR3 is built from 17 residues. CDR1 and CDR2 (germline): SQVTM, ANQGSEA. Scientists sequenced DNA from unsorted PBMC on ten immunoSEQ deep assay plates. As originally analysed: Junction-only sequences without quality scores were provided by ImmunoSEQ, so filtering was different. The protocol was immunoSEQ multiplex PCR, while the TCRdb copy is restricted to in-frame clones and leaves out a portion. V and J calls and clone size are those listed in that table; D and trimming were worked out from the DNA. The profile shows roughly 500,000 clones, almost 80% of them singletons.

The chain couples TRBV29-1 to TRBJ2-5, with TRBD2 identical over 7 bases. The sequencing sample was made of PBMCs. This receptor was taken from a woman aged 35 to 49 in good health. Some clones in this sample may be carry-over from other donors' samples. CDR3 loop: CSVDRAKGSGTKETQYF. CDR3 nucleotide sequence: TGCAGCGTTGACCGGGCCAAGGGGTCGGGGACTAAAGAGACCCAGTACTTC.